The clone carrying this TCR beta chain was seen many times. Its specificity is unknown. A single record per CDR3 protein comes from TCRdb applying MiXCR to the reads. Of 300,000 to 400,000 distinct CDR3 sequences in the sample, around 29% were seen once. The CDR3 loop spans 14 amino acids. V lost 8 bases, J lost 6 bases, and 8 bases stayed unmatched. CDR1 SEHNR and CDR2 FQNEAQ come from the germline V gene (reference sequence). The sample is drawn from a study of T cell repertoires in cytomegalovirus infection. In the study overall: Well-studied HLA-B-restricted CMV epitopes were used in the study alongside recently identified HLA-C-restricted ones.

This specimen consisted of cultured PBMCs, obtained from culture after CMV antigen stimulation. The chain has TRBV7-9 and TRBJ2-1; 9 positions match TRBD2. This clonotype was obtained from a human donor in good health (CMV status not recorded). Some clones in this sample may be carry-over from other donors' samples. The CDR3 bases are TGTGCCAGCTCAGCGGGACTAGCTGCCAATGAGCAGTTCTTC. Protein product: CASSAGLAANEQFF.